This entry is about one TCR beta chain. Its antigen is still unknown. The entry originates in a study of shared clonotypes between healthy human individuals. In the sorted-subset replicate PCRs, around 220 ng DNA, around 32,000 T cell genomes, was used. Assay used: immunoSEQ multiplex PCR; TCRdb lists only in-frame clones, some missing. The sample has approximately 2.1 million clones, approximately 95% seen once. CDR3 length equals 16 residues. Per germline, CDR1 SGHRS and CDR2 YFSETQ. The V gene end was trimmed by 1 base and the J gene end by 4 bases; junction bases not matched to a gene: 10. Free of recent acute infections or vaccinations, the donors were healthy HIV-negative adults. Whole-study findings and limits: Lower generation probabilities were found for non-shared clonotypes than for those shared by all four donors.

The chain is built from TRBV5-1 and TRBJ2-5, with TRBD2 matching 7 bases. The clonotype comes from a young man in good health. Some clones in this sample may be carry-over from other donors' samples. The sequenced sample was naive CD4+ T cells from PBMCs. Subset: CD45RA+ positively selected. CDR3 in amino acids: CASSLFPGSGGETQYF. As DNA, the CDR3 is TGCGCCAGCAGCTTGTTCCCAGGGTCGGGGGGAGAGACCCAGTACTTC.